The 21 T cell receptor beta chains in this list originate from one sample, sequenced in a study of cytotoxic CD8 clonotypes in ibrutinib-treated CLL. The table came from immunoSEQ multiplex PCR; TCRdb's copy has only in-frame clones and leaves some out. This table holds fewer than 25,000 clones, around 75% found once. Here the sequenced sample was PBMCs, taken before ibrutinib treatment. The receptor set was obtained from a human donor with chronic lymphocytic leukemia.

The chain carries TRBV11-3 and TRBJ2-3; 9 bases are shared with TRBD1. Trimming removed 5 bases from V and 2 bases from J; junction bases left unmatched: 5. Germline CDR1 SGHNT, CDR2 YENEEA. This CDR3 has 15 residues. The CDR3 protein is CASSLGTGFTDTQYF. CDR3 nucleotides: TGTGCCAGCAGCCTCGGGACAGGGTTCACAGATACGCAGTATTTT.

V gene TRBV7-9 combines with J gene TRBJ2-1, with TRBD1 matching over 8 bases. Germline values: CDR1 SEHNR, CDR2 FQNEAQ (reference sequence). Trimming cost V 8 bases and J 4 bases; bases outside gene matches: 7. This CDR3 is 14 amino acids long. The CDR3 protein is CASGSGGSYNEQFF. CDR3 coding DNA: TGTGCCAGCGGGTCAGGGGGCAGTTACAATGAGCAGTTCTTC.

The chain has TRBV15 and TRBJ1-5; D not certain. This CDR3 is 15 amino acids long. V was pared by 1 base and J by 3 bases, with 10 bases between. Looked up from germline, CDR1 is LNHNV and CDR2 is YYDKDF (reference sequence). DNA for the CDR3: TGTGCCACCAGCAGAGGGCCCCTTGTCAATCAGCCCCAGCATTTT. Translated, it gives CATSRGPLVNQPQHF.

This chain joins TRBV30 and TRBJ1-2, with 7 positions matching TRBD1. The CDR3 is 14 residues long. The ends lost 3 bases at V and 7 bases at J; junction bases unmatched: 11. CDR1 GTSNPN and CDR2 SVGIG come from the germline V gene (reference sequence). The CDR3: CAWRRPDRDGGYTF. Written as DNA, the CDR3 is TGTGCCTGGAGACGCCCAGACAGGGACGGTGGCTACACCTTC.

This rearrangement joins TRBV11-3 to TRBJ2-7; 10 bases match TRBD2. Germline V gene sequence: CDR1 SGHNT, CDR2 YENEEA. The J segment lost 1 base and the V segment lost 6 bases, leaving 6 bases of the junction unmatched. This CDR3 is built from 15 residues. CDR3 in DNA: TGTGCCAGCAGTCTCCTAGCGGGAGCTTCCTACGAGCAGTACTTC. Its translation: CASSLLAGASYEQYF.

There are a few counts of this clone. The chain uses TRBV19 and TRBJ1-5; D is ambiguous. Trimming stripped 3 bases from V and 0 bases from J, with 9 bases between. Germline-derived CDR1 and CDR2 are LNHDA and SQIVND (reference sequence). This CDR3 spans 15 amino acids. For the CDR3, the DNA is TGTGCCAGTAGTATCGGCAGCTATAGCAATCAGCCCCAGCATTTT. Translated: CASSIGSYSNQPQHF. Supplemented by reference TRBV19 and TRBJ1-5, the full variable domain reads DGGITQSPKYLFRKEGQNVTLSCEQNLNHDAMYWYRQDPGQGLRLIYYSQIVNDFQKGDIAEGYSVSREKKESFPLTVTSAQKNPTAFYLCASSIGSYSNQPQHFGDGTRLSIL.

In DNA form, the CDR3 reads TGCGCCAGCAGCCTTTGGAAGGGGGGTAGGACAGATACGCAGTATTTT. It translates to CASSLWKGGRTDTQYF. The genes are TRBV5-1 and TRBJ2-3; the D gene could be TRBD1 or TRBD2 (6 bases each). The V and J ends lost 4 bases and 3 bases respectively, with 18 bases between them. Germline V gives CDR1 SGHRS, CDR2 YFSETQ. This CDR3 is built from 16 residues.

The chain has TRBV4-1 and TRBJ2-3; 12 bases map to TRBD2. Germline trimming cut 0 bases from V and 1 base from J; bases unmatched to any gene: 8. The CDR3 contains 19 residues. The germline V gene has CDR1 MGHRA and CDR2 YSYEKL. The CDR3 here is CASSQDLRLAGVRTDTQYF. CDR3 nucleotides: TGCGCCAGCAGCCAAGATTTGCGACTAGCGGGGGTGCGCACAGATACGCAGTATTTT.

The chain's CDR3 is CASGLGTGELFF. For the CDR3, the DNA is TGTGCCAGTGGGCTTGGAACCGGGGAGCTGTTTTTT. The J gene is TRBJ2-2, the V gene TRBV13; D is unresolved. Trimming removed 9 bases from V and 5 bases from J, with 10 bases in between. CDR1 PRHDT and CDR2 FYEKMQ come from the germline V gene (reference sequence). The CDR3 extends over 12 amino acids.

This chain connects TRBV5-1 to TRBJ2-2; the D is unclear. This CDR3 has 13 residues. V lost 3 bases and J 1 base, leaving 4 bases between the germline ends. Germline CDR1 and CDR2: SGHRS and YFSETQ. CDR3 DNA: TGCGCCAGCAGCTACCTGAACACCGGGGAGCTGTTTTTT. It codes for CASSYLNTGELFF.

This clone has only a few counts. The J gene is TRBJ1-2, the V gene TRBV7-3; D is ambiguous. Germline loops: CDR1 SGHTA, CDR2 FQGTGA. The CDR3 totals 16 residues. V lost 9 bases and J lost 1, with 21 bases in between. In nucleotides, the CDR3 is TGTGCCAGACGGAAACCCGGTCAGATCTTTAACTATGGCTACACCTTC. Encoded protein: CARRKPGQIFNYGYTF.

The rearrangement uses TRBV27 and TRBJ1-2, with a weak D call TRBD1 (5 bases). V lost 2 bases to trimming and J lost 2 bases, with 18 bases between them. The CDR3 contains 17 residues. Germline V CDR1 and CDR2: MNHEY, SMNVEV (reference sequence). The CDR3 spells CASSLGGVSGPNYGYTF. CDR3 sequence (DNA): TGTGCCAGCAGTTTAGGGGGTGTCTCGGGGCCCAACTATGGCTACACCTTC.

This clone was counted between two and nine times. The chain joins TRBV7-2 to TRBJ2-7, with D possibly TRBD1 on 5 matching bases. The V end lost 1 base, the J end lost 5 bases, and 12 bases lay between the germline ends. Germline V gene sequence: CDR1 SGHTA, CDR2 FQGNSA. CDR3 length equals 14 residues. CDR3 sequence: CASSLGGTLNEQYF. DNA for the CDR3: TGTGCCAGCAGCTTAGGGGGCACTTTGAACGAGCAGTACTTC.

The rearrangement links TRBV7-2 to TRBJ2-5; D possibly corresponds to TRBD2 (5 bases). V lost 5 bases to trimming and J lost 3 bases, with 16 bases between them. Germline V gives CDR1 SGHTA, CDR2 FQGNSA. This CDR3 is built from 15 residues. The CDR3 protein is CASSRRGVLEETQYF. The DNA of the CDR3 is TGTGCCAGCAGCCGCCGGGGAGTACTGGAAGAGACCCAGTACTTC.

This chain uses TRBV5-6 with TRBJ1-5; unclear D gene. CDR3 length equals 14 residues. V shed 2 bases and J shed 1 base, with 7 bases lying between them. Germline assignment: CDR1 SGHDT and CDR2 YYEEEE. CDR3: CASSFEGSNQPQHF. The CDR3, as DNA: TGTGCCAGCAGCTTCGAGGGCAGCAATCAGCCCCAGCATTTT.

V and J are TRBV6-1 and TRBJ1-1; D might be TRBD1 (6 bases). The CDR3 totals 13 residues. V shed 8 bases and J shed 5 bases, with 15 bases lying between them. CDR1 and CDR2 from the germline V gene are MNHNS and SASEGT. The CDR3 DNA sequence: TGTGCCAGCCGGTTGGGGGCGGGAACTGAAGCTTTCTTT. Encoded protein: CASRLGAGTEAFF.

The chain joins TRBV5-1 to TRBJ1-4, with D uncertain. V gave up 5 bases and J gave up 4 bases, with 9 bases separating them. Germline CDR1 is SGHRS and CDR2 is YFSETQ. The CDR3 is 13 residues long. The CDR3 sequence is CASRLNLNEKLFF. CDR3 bases: TGCGCCAGCAGACTCAACCTTAATGAAAAACTGTTTTTT. The full variable domain, in which reference TRBV5-1 and TRBJ1-4 provide the parts outside the CDR3, is KAGVTQTPRYLIKTRGQQVTLSCSPISGHRSVSWYQQTPGQGLQFLFEYFSETQRNKGNFPGRFSGRQFSNSRSEMNVSTLELGDSALYLCASRLNLNEKLFFGSGTQLSVL.

The V and J genes are TRBV29-1 and TRBJ1-1; D gene unclear. V lost 7 bases and J 4 bases, leaving 13 bases between the germline ends. The CDR3 spans 12 residues. Germline assignment: CDR1 SQVTM and CDR2 ANQGSEA. The CDR3: CSASREGTEAFF. CDR3 coding DNA: TGCAGCGCCTCCCGGGAGGGCACTGAAGCTTTCTTT.

The chain joins TRBV4-3 to TRBJ2-6; D not certain. This CDR3 is built from 17 residues. Trimming stripped 5 bases from V and 3 bases from J, with 17 bases between. Looked up from germline, CDR1 is LGHNA and CDR2 is YSLEER. CDR3 protein: CASSAKWAIGGANVLTF. The CDR3 DNA reads TGCGCCAGCAGCGCTAAATGGGCGATAGGTGGGGCCAACGTCCTGACTTTC.

This clone was observed a few times. V usage is TRBV27 and J usage is TRBJ2-1, with D unresolved. From germline, CDR1 is MNHEY and CDR2 SMNVEV (reference sequence). V lost 3 bases to trimming and J lost 0 bases, with 6 bases between them. The CDR3 has 14 amino acids. CDR3 in DNA: TGTGCCAGCAGTTTCCAAAGCTCCTACAATGAGCAGTTCTTC. Protein sequence: CASSFQSSYNEQFF.

The chain is built from TRBV6-6 and TRBJ1-5; unclear D gene. CDR3 length equals 13 residues. Germline CDR1 and CDR2: MNHNY and SVGAGI (reference sequence). V was clipped by 4 bases and J by 7 bases, with 11 bases between them. The CDR3 protein is CASSSGFTQPQHF. DNA of the CDR3: TGTGCCAGCAGTTCAGGATTTACACAGCCCCAGCATTTT.